The 23 T cell receptor beta chains given below trace back to one sample, sequenced in a study of sequential checkpoint blockade in melanoma. The treatment here: randomized to nivolumab then ipilimumab (arm A) or the reverse (arm B). Assay used: immunoSEQ multiplex PCR; TCRdb lists only in-frame clones, some missing. The profile shows 8,000 or so clones, about 20% of them singletons. The sample in question was tumor tissue (inferred from file names), obtained from a patient given nivolumab and ipilimumab in sequence. These receptors were collected from a human donor with melanoma.

This clone has only a few counts. The rearrangement links TRBV18 to TRBJ1-3; possibly TRBD1 for D (6 bases). V gave up 2 bases and J gave up 0 bases, with 8 bases separating them. CDR1 is KGHSH, CDR2 LQKENI, per germline. The CDR3 is 15 amino acids. CDR3 region: CASSPTGFSGNTIYF. The DNA for the CDR3 is TGTGCCAGCTCACCAACAGGGTTCTCTGGAAACACCATATATTTT.

This sequence joins TRBV10-2 and TRBJ2-2, with D hard to call. CDR1 is WSHSY and CDR2 is SAAADI in the germline V gene. There are 12 residues in the CDR3. V gave up 1 base and J gave up 6 bases, with 3 bases separating them. The CDR3 protein is CASSEFPGELFF. CDR3 DNA sequence: TGCGCCAGCAGTGAGTTCCCCGGGGAGCTGTTTTTT.

The chain carries TRBV6-8 and TRBJ1-1; D not resolved. CDR1 and CDR2 (germline): MNHGY, SAAAGT. The CDR3 contains 14 residues. V was clipped by 4 bases and J by 4 bases, with 13 bases between them. CDR3 sequence reads: CASSFNRVITEAFF. CDR3 in DNA: TGTGCCAGCAGTTTTAATAGGGTGATCACTGAAGCTTTCTTT.

A few counts support this clone. The chain carries TRBV11-3 and TRBJ2-3; 7 positions match TRBD2. Germline CDR1 reads SGHNT; CDR2 reads YENEEA. V lost 2 bases to trimming and J lost 5 bases; unmatched junction nucleotides: 13. The CDR3 is 17 amino acids. CDR3 DNA: TGTGCCAGCAGCTTATCTGCGGGAGTCTTCGAGGGAGATACGCAGTATTTT. Translating gives CASSLSAGVFEGDTQYF.

This clone was seen a few times. The chain couples TRBV2 to TRBJ2-4; D is perhaps TRBD2 (5 bases). Germline V gene lookup returns CDR1 SNHLY and CDR2 FYNNEI. This CDR3 comprises 17 residues. With 3 bases removed from V and 1 base from J, the gap between germline ends came to 16 bases. The CDR3 region is CASSDPGSVRAKNIQYF. As DNA, the CDR3 is TGTGCCAGCAGTGACCCTGGGAGCGTTCGGGCCAAAAACATTCAGTACTTC.

The chain employs TRBV7-5 and TRBJ2-3; the table's D call, TRBD2, has no DNA check behind it. TRBV7-5 is recorded as a pseudogene. The CDR3 loop spans 17 amino acids. The CDR3 bases are TGTGCCAGCAGCTTAGGCCCGGGAGGGTCCCTCTCCGATACGCAGTATTTT. Protein product: CASSLGPGGSLSDTQYF.

The chain is built from TRBV11-3 and TRBJ1-1; D is undetermined. The CDR3 loop spans 14 amino acids. Trimming took 5 bases from V and 8 from J, leaving 18 bases between them. Germline V gene data show CDR1 as SGHNT and CDR2 as YENEEA. CDR3 nucleotides: TGTGCCAGCAGCCACCCACCCTGGGAGGAAGAAGCTTTCTTT. It specifies CASSHPPWEEEAFF.

In its sample, this clone was seen a few times. This sequence joins TRBV15 and TRBJ1-4, with 7 nucleotides matching TRBD1. V was clipped by 1 base and J by 7 bases; unmatched bases: 6. CDR1 is LNHNV and CDR2 is YYDKDF in the germline V gene (reference sequence). The CDR3 totals 15 residues. The DNA for the CDR3 is TGTGCCACCAGCAGAGTGAGGGGGCCCGGTGAAAAACTGTTTTTT. Its protein is CATSRVRGPGEKLFF.

This clone turned up a few times. This chain joins TRBV6-8 and TRBJ1-1; D call uncertain. The germline gives CDR1 MNHGY, CDR2 SAAAGT. The CDR3 has 16 amino acids. Trimming cost V 0 bases and J 0 bases, with 11 bases left between them. The CDR3 DNA sequence: TGTGCCAGCAGTTACTCGAGGTCCGGGGTGAACACTGAAGCTTTCTTT. This sequence encodes CASSYSRSGVNTEAFF.

This clone was seen ten or more times. J is TRBJ2-5 and V is TRBV7-8; D tentatively reads TRBD1 or TRBD2 (7 bases each). V dropped 5 bases and J dropped 5 bases, with 12 bases sitting between them. The CDR3 extends over 13 amino acids. Germline V gene sequence: CDR1 SGHVS, CDR2 FQNEAQ. This CDR3 reads CASSRQGGETQYF. The CDR3 DNA follows: TGTGCCAGCAGCCGTCAGGGGGGGGAGACCCAGTACTTC.

This clone was observed a handful of times. This chain connects TRBV11-3 to TRBJ2-3; tentative D call: TRBD2 (6 bases). V gave up 5 bases and J gave up 7 bases, with 16 bases separating them. This CDR3 is built from 14 residues. CDR1 is SGHNT, CDR2 YENEEA, per germline. CDR3 amino acids: CASSHGLTSHTQYF. In nucleotides, the CDR3 is TGTGCCAGCAGCCACGGTCTGACTAGTCATACGCAGTATTTT.

The CDR3 nucleotides read TGTGCCAGCAGCTTATTCGATCAGGGAGGGGGCTACACCTTC. This codes for CASSLFDQGGGYTF. V is TRBV11-3 and J is TRBJ1-2, with a possible D match to TRBD1 (5 bases). This CDR3 region has 14 residues. V shed 2 bases and J shed 8 bases, with 15 bases lying between them. CDR1 is SGHNT, CDR2 YENEEA, per germline.

This clone was seen only a few times. The chain couples TRBV6-8 to TRBJ2-1; 9 nucleotides line up with TRBD2. CDR1 MNHGY and CDR2 SAAAGT come from the germline V gene. The CDR3 spans 14 residues. V was pared by 6 bases and J by 9 bases, with 9 bases of the junction left unmatched. CDR3 nucleotides: TGTGCCAGCAGACGACTAGCGGCTAGGGGTGAGCAGTTCTTC. It is translated as CASRRLAARGEQFF.

This clone was seen ten or more times. The V gene is TRBV6-8, the J gene TRBJ2-2; 9 bases align to TRBD2. CDR3 size: 15 residues. From germline, CDR1 is MNHGY and CDR2 SAAAGT. Trimming removed 4 bases from V and 6 bases from J; junction bases left unmatched: 6. CDR3: CASSSIAGVAGELFF. CDR3 sequence (DNA): TGTGCCAGCAGTTCAATAGCGGGAGTGGCCGGGGAGCTGTTTTTT.

Relative to its sample, this clone is medium-sized. J is TRBJ1-1 and V is TRBV9, with D maybe TRBD1 (6 bases). With 5 bases removed from V and 1 base from J, the gap between germline ends came to 12 bases. The CDR3 length is 14 residues. Germline V gene lookup returns CDR1 SGDLS and CDR2 YYNGEE. CDR3 residues: CASRRGLGNTEAFF. For the CDR3, the DNA is TGTGCCAGCAGGCGGGGGCTCGGGAACACTGAAGCTTTCTTT.

The rearrangement links TRBV28 to TRBJ2-1; 11 bases agree with TRBD2. Germline V gene sequence: CDR1 MDHEN, CDR2 SYDVKM. This CDR3 contains 14 residues. V lost 5 bases to trimming and J lost 8 bases; unmatched junction nucleotides: 5. In nucleotides, the CDR3 is TGTGCCAGCAGTGGACTAGCGGGCAGTCATGAGCAGTTCTTC. Its translation: CASSGLAGSHEQFF.

This clone showed up just a few times. The chain recombines TRBV28 with TRBJ1-5; 9 bases line up with TRBD1. From germline, CDR1 is MDHEN and CDR2 SYDVKM. The CDR3 covers 15 residues. V was pared by 5 bases and J by 7 bases, with 9 bases of the junction left unmatched. The CDR3 sequence: CASSPWGQGNQPQHF. The CDR3 DNA is TGTGCCAGCAGTCCCTGGGGACAGGGTAACCAGCCCCAGCATTTT.

This clone showed up just a few times. The chain carries TRBV29-1 and TRBJ1-3, with D unresolved. With 5 bases removed from V and 2 bases from J, the gap between germline ends came to 10 bases. From germline, CDR1 is SQVTM and CDR2 ANQGSEA. CDR3 length equals 13 residues. The CDR3 DNA reads TGCAGCGTTATACCCCCCCCTGGAAACACCATATATTTT. Protein sequence: CSVIPPPGNTIYF.

The chain uses TRBV6-8 and TRBJ2-6, with D uncertain. In germline, CDR1 is MNHGY, CDR2 SAAAGT. Trimming stripped 0 bases from V and 0 bases from J, with 6 bases between. CDR3 length: 16 residues. DNA of the CDR3: TGTGCCAGCAGTTACTCGGTGTACTCTGGGGCCAACGTCCTGACTTTC. Its protein product is CASSYSVYSGANVLTF.

The chain recombines TRBV5-1 with TRBJ2-3; maybe TRBD1 (6 bases). CDR1 SGHRS and CDR2 YFSETQ come from the germline V gene. The V and J ends lost 4 bases and 2 bases respectively, with 14 bases between them. The CDR3 has 15 residues. The CDR3 is CASSHLQGSTDTQYF. Here the CDR3 DNA reads TGCGCCAGCAGCCATCTCCAGGGGTCCACAGATACGCAGTATTTT.

V gene TRBV19 combines with J gene TRBJ2-6, with 9 bases matching TRBD1. The CDR3 sequence is 19 residues long. The V gene end was trimmed by 4 bases and the J gene end by 3 bases; junction bases not matched to a gene: 13. Germline V gene lookup returns CDR1 LNHDA and CDR2 SQIVND (reference sequence). The CDR3 nucleotides read TGTGCCAGTAGTAATGGACCGGACAGGGGAGGGTTTGGGGCCAACGTCCTGACTTTC. Protein sequence: CASSNGPDRGGFGANVLTF.

This chain links TRBV5-1 with TRBJ2-1; D is perhaps TRBD2 (5 bases). Germline CDR1 is SGHRS and CDR2 is YFSETQ. CDR3 length: 15 residues. The V end lost 4 bases, the J end lost 10 bases, and 21 bases lay between the germline ends. CDR3 region: CASSLLAPPSGEQFF. In DNA form, the CDR3 reads TGCGCCAGCAGCCTGTTAGCACCACCCTCGGGGGAGCAGTTCTTC.

This clone is labeled as medium-sized. The chain uses TRBV10-2 and TRBJ2-5; D unclear. With 1 base removed from V and 0 bases from J, the gap between germline ends came to 6 bases. Per the germline V gene, CDR1 is WSHSY and CDR2 is SAAADI. The CDR3 runs 14 residues. The CDR3 spells CASSEYGYQETQYF. The CDR3 region has the DNA TGCGCCAGCAGTGAGTACGGCTACCAAGAGACCCAGTACTTC.